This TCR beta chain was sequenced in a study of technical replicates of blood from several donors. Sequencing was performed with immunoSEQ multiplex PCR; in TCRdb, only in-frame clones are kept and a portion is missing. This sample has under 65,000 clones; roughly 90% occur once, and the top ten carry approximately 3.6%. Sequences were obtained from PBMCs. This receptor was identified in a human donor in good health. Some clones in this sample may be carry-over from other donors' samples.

CDR3 in DNA: TGTGCCAGCAGCTTATGGCAGGGGGCGGTGAACACTGAAGCTTTCTTT. Its protein is CASSLWQGAVNTEAFF. This chain uses TRBV7-2 with TRBJ1-1; 8 bases line up with TRBD1. The V and J ends lost 2 bases and 0 bases, in that order; junction bases with no gene match: 5. The CDR3 is 16 amino acids. From germline, CDR1 is SGHTA and CDR2 FQGNSA.